This T cell receptor beta chain was observed in a study of cytomegalovirus exposure and HLA in healthy donors. The donors were members of the validation cohort comprising over a hundred subjects, separate from the roughly 640-subject first cohort. Method: immunoSEQ multiplex PCR; TCRdb's copy keeps in-frame clones and lacks some. The data contain 200,000 to 300,000 clones, around 88% of them singletons. Trimming left V 11 bases short and J 0 bases short, with 17 bases between. The germline V gene encodes CDR1 MDHEN and CDR2 SYDVKM. This CDR3 has 14 amino acids. Study-wide findings and caveats: Cytomegalovirus association was listed for around 170 TCR beta chains. Specificity for CMV antigens was confirmed in vitro for three of the CMV-associated chains. The tendency of first-cohort TCR clusters to co-occur in the 100 to 150 validation repertoires emerged from a later analysis.

A note on this clone: Its target is not known.

This TCR came from a woman in her 30s in good health and CMV-seropositive. The chain recombines TRBV28 with TRBJ2-7, with D possibly matching TRBD1 (6 bases). The sequenced material came from PBMCs. The CDR3 region has the DNA TGTGCCGTCCAGGGGAGCCTAGACTCCTACGAGCAGTACTTC. It yields the protein CAVQGSLDSYEQYF.